This T cell receptor (beta chain) derives from a study of T-cell reconstitution after alpha-beta-depleted transplantation in children listed by TCRdb under 2016. Looking at the study overall: The study quantitatively tracked T-cell immune reconstitution after TCRalphabeta/CD19-depleted allogeneic hematopoietic cell transplantation in children using TCR repertoire profiling.

Overall study results and their limits: The high TCRbeta diversity at day 60 in some patients was ascribed to recipient T cells and intrathymic progenitors that had survived conditioning. Over subsequent months, a decline in hyperexpanded clone frequencies was noted, and after one year, T-cell counts and TCRbeta diversity were mostly ascribed to newly produced T cells. Apparently early alphabetaT-cell count recovery about two months after transplant reportedly relied on only several hundred rapidly expanded clones derived from non-depleted graft cells.

The treatment or condition label of this sample denotes: allogeneic hematopoietic cell transplantation with graft depleted of TCRalphabeta T cells and CD19 B cells. The children who served as transplant recipients had been given grafts of TCRalphabeta/CD19-depleted allogeneic hematopoietic cells. Libraries came from PCR. TCRdb shows the sequencer as Illumina HiSeq 2500. TCR libraries were prepared with molecular barcoding, using unique molecular identifiers to normalize TCRbeta repertoire quantification. TCRdb reworked the public reads: Q25 trimming with fastp, MiXCR clone assembly, productive beta chains retained. A single entry per CDR3 protein holds the most common genes and DNA from its merged rows. The sample table holds 450,000 to 600,000 distinct CDR3 sequences, of which 13% were seen once. Around 2.2% of the sample is taken by the ten largest. As encoded in the germline V gene, CDR1 is SGHRS while CDR2 is YFSETQ. V is shortened by 0 bases, J by 5 bases, and the region joining them spans 12 bases. The CDR3 numbers 14 residues from cysteine through phenylalanine. Only the CDR3 DNA stays, 42 bases, in frame from base 1.

This clonotype has a count of ten or more. No antigen is known for it. The sample holds no much larger clone one base away, and base qualities are not on file. Sequenced here: PBMCs, mostly from graft donor cells, sampled 360 days after TCRalphabeta/CD19-depleted stem cell transplant. This chain is built from TRBV5-1 and TRBJ2-7; TRBD2 is a weak D gene call, 6 bases matching. The receptor was isolated from a male patient younger than 18 who had a stem cell transplant for acute myeloid leukemia, so the T cells may come from the graft donor. The CDR3 protein sequence reads: CASSLAGGFDEQYF. The nucleotide sequence reads as follows: TGCGCCAGCAGCTTGGCCGGAGGGTTTGACGAGCAGTACTTC.